Below are 27 T cell receptor beta chains sequenced from a single sample in a study of cytomegalovirus exposure and HLA in healthy donors. This PCR relied on a set of 60 Vbeta primers and 13 Jbeta primers. TCRdb's table, derived via immunoSEQ multiplex PCR, lists solely in-frame clones and lacks some. This sample has some 120,000 clones; 75% to 85% occur once, and the top ten carry around 3.9%. Material for sequencing was PBMCs. The receptors were gathered from a man between 35 and 55 years old in good health and CMV-seronegative.

In its sample, this clone was seen a few times. Other DNA sequences in this sample translate to the same CDR3. This chain connects TRBV6-5 to TRBJ1-2; D gene ambiguous. V was cut by 5 bases and J by 5 bases, with 12 bases left in between. Germline V gene sequence: CDR1 MNHEY, CDR2 SVGAGI. The CDR3 runs to 13 residues. The CDR3 DNA sequence: TGTGCCAGCAGTGAAGCGGGCGGGTATGGCTACACCTTC. Translated, it gives CASSEAGGYGYTF.

The DNA of the CDR3 is TGTGCCAGCAGCTTACGGGGGGCAGGTTATCTGTACGAGCAGTACTTC. It translates to CASSLRGAGYLYEQYF. The chain combines TRBV7-6 with TRBJ2-7; TRBD2 is a possible D gene (7 bases). V lost 2 bases to trimming and J lost 4 bases, with 18 bases between them. Germline-derived CDR1 and CDR2 are SGHVS and FNYEAQ. The CDR3 runs to 16 residues.

In its sample, this clone was seen a few times. The genes are TRBV5-1 and TRBJ1-2, with 10 bases that match TRBD1. Germline V gives CDR1 SGHRS, CDR2 YFSETQ. The CDR3 has 15 amino acids. J lost 2 bases, V lost 5 bases, and 6 bases had no gene match. CDR3: CASRGQGNFNYGYTF. The CDR3 coding sequence is TGCGCCAGCAGGGGACAGGGGAATTTCAACTATGGCTACACCTTC.

The chain links TRBV5-1 to TRBJ1-1, with D unclear. The germline V gene encodes CDR1 SGHRS and CDR2 YFSETQ. Trimming took 1 base from V and 7 from J, leaving 14 bases between them. The CDR3 consists of 14 residues. CDR3 nucleotides: TGCGCCAGCAGCTTGCGTGAAGCGCGAAGTGAAGCTTTCTTT. Its translation: CASSLREARSEAFF.

The gene calls are TRBV7-9 and TRBJ1-1; no clear D. V was cut by 3 bases and J by 1 base, with 6 bases left in between. Germline CDR1 and CDR2: SEHNR and FQNEAQ (reference sequence). The CDR3 extends over 13 amino acids. CDR3 in amino acids: CASSFIPNTEAFF. In DNA form, the CDR3 reads TGTGCCAGCAGCTTCATCCCGAACACTGAAGCTTTCTTT.

The sample holds one count of this clone. V usage is TRBV6-5 and J usage is TRBJ1-1, with D hard to call. The CDR3 spans 13 residues. Trimming cost V 4 bases and J 1 base, with 7 bases left between them. Germline CDR1 reads MNHEY; CDR2 reads SVGAGI. CDR3 sequence: CASSLGENTEAFF. For the CDR3, the DNA is TGTGCCAGCAGTTTAGGAGAGAACACTGAAGCTTTCTTT.

This clone was detected only a few times. The chain carries TRBV27 and TRBJ1-2; maybe TRBD1 (5 bases). CDR3 size: 12 residues. Germline values: CDR1 MNHEY, CDR2 SMNVEV (reference sequence). The V and J ends lost 6 bases and 8 bases respectively, with 13 bases between them. The CDR3 protein is CASREGSRGYTF. In DNA, the CDR3 is TGTGCCAGCAGGGAGGGGTCTCGGGGCTACACCTTC.

The chain carries TRBV7-2 and TRBJ2-3, with 10 bases fitting TRBD1. The germline CDR1 and CDR2 sequences are SGHTA and FQGNSA. This CDR3 contains 16 residues. Losses at the gene ends were 8 bases for V and 3 bases for J; bases not matched to a gene: 11. Here the CDR3 reads CASCLRTGGKTDTQYF. The CDR3 DNA follows: TGTGCCAGCTGCCTTAGGACAGGGGGTAAAACAGATACGCAGTATTTT.

This clone was counted only a few times. The V gene is TRBV11-3, the J gene TRBJ2-7, with D possibly TRBD2 on 5 matching bases. Germline values: CDR1 SGHNT, CDR2 YENEEA. The CDR3 runs 14 residues. Trimming removed 2 bases from V and 2 bases from J, with 10 bases in between. CDR3 in amino acids: CASSLSGLTYEQYF. The CDR3 DNA reads as TGTGCCAGCAGCTTAAGCGGACTTACCTACGAGCAGTACTTC.

The chain is built from TRBV7-9 and TRBJ2-5; no clear D. Trimming pared 5 bases from V and 4 bases from J, leaving 14 bases between. CDR3 size: 14 residues. Germline CDR1 reads SEHNR; CDR2 reads FQNEAQ (reference sequence). DNA for the CDR3: TGTGCCAGCAGCGCAGATTTCTCCTCAGAGACCCAGTACTTC. Its protein product is CASSADFSSETQYF.

The chain combines TRBV30 with TRBJ1-1; D unresolved. The V gene's germline CDR1 is GTSNPN and CDR2 SVGIG (reference sequence). The germline V and J ends were trimmed by 4 bases and 7 bases, with 10 bases remaining between them. The CDR3 has 11 residues. CDR3 protein: CAWTVQYEAFF. CDR3 sequence (DNA): TGTGCCTGGACTGTGCAGTATGAAGCTTTCTTT.

The V and J genes are TRBV5-1 and TRBJ1-5; the D gene is possibly TRBD1 (6 bases). Trimming pared 6 bases from V and 3 bases from J, leaving 22 bases between. This CDR3 has 17 residues. Germline V gives CDR1 SGHRS, CDR2 YFSETQ. CDR3 loop: CASKGSGGAPLNQPQHF. CDR3 nucleotide sequence: TGCGCCAGCAAAGGGTCGGGGGGGGCGCCTCTCAATCAGCCCCAGCATTTT.

The V gene is TRBV5-6, the J gene TRBJ2-1; tentative D call: TRBD1 (6 bases). Germline V lookup: CDR1 SGHDT, CDR2 YYEEEE. V lost 5 bases and J lost 0, with 15 bases in between. The CDR3 is made up of 16 amino acids. The CDR3 spells CASSPQGTVSYNEQFF. In DNA form, the CDR3 reads TGTGCCAGCAGTCCCCAGGGGACGGTCTCCTACAATGAGCAGTTCTTC.

The V call is TRBV5-1, the J call TRBJ1-2, with TRBD1 matching 7 bases. The germline CDR1 and CDR2 sequences are SGHRS and YFSETQ. The CDR3 loop spans 13 amino acids. V dropped 4 bases and J dropped 14; count of bases not matched to a gene: 14. The chain's CDR3 is CASSATGTSVWTF. In nucleotides, the CDR3 is TGCGCCAGCAGCGCGACAGGGACGTCGGTCTGGACCTTC.

The table lists this clone with a few counts. This rearrangement joins TRBV30 to TRBJ1-3; no reliable D call. Trimming pared 2 bases from V and 0 bases from J, leaving 11 bases between. The CDR3 totals 15 residues. Germline CDR1 and CDR2: GTSNPN and SVGIG (reference sequence). The CDR3 sequence: CAWSRDAASGNTIYF. CDR3 nucleotides: TGTGCCTGGAGTCGAGATGCTGCCTCTGGAAACACCATATATTTT.

The J gene is TRBJ2-7, the V gene TRBV7-9; TRBD1 aligns across 8 bases. The CDR3 consists of 14 residues. Germline CDR1 SEHNR, CDR2 FQNEAQ (reference sequence). The junction had 3 bases not matched to a gene; V was cut back by 3 bases and J by 2 bases. The CDR3 loop is CASSFGTGTYEQYF. The CDR3 DNA is TGTGCCAGCAGCTTTGGGACAGGAACCTACGAGCAGTACTTC.

CDR3 protein: CASSLQGTKQPQHF. The CDR3 DNA follows: TGTGCCAGCAGCCTCCAGGGTACCAAGCAGCCCCAGCATTTT. The chain recombines TRBV7-2 with TRBJ1-5; tentative D call: TRBD1 (5 bases). The CDR3 extends over 14 amino acids. V was cut by 5 bases and J by 7 bases, with 15 bases left in between. Germline loops: CDR1 SGHTA, CDR2 FQGNSA.

The V gene is TRBV27, the J gene TRBJ2-1; D ambiguous. The CDR3 is 12 residues long. CDR1 and CDR2 (germline): MNHEY, SMNVEV (reference sequence). With 5 bases removed from V and 7 bases from J, the gap between germline ends came to 9 bases. CDR3 in amino acids: CASSKIGNEQFF. CDR3 sequence (DNA): TGTGCCAGCAGTAAAATCGGGAATGAGCAGTTCTTC.

This clone came up once. This chain uses TRBV18 with TRBJ1-4; 11 bases are a match to TRBD1. The junction had 5 bases not matched to a gene; V was cut back by 6 bases and J by 8 bases. The length of the CDR3 is 14 residues. Germline assignment: CDR1 KGHSH and CDR2 LQKENI. The CDR3 nucleotides are TGTGCCAGCTCGCCGGGACAGGGGGGCGAAAAACTGTTTTTT. Translation: CASSPGQGGEKLFF.

The V gene is TRBV4-1, the J gene TRBJ1-2, with TRBD1 matching 8 bases. In germline, CDR1 is MGHRA, CDR2 YSYEKL. The ends lost 0 bases at V and 4 bases at J; junction bases unmatched: 7. CDR3 length equals 16 residues. The DNA of the CDR3 is TGCGCCAGCAGCCAAGAGGGGACAGGTCTCGCCTATGGCTACACCTTC. This translates into CASSQEGTGLAYGYTF.

This clone showed up just a few times. The V gene is TRBV5-1, the J gene TRBJ1-2, with unresolved D. Germline V gives CDR1 SGHRS, CDR2 YFSETQ. This CDR3 has 14 amino acids. The germline V and J ends were trimmed by 1 base and 10 bases, with 17 bases remaining between them. The CDR3 DNA reads TGCGCCAGCAGCTTGACTTACTCCCCGTCCATCTACACCTTC. It specifies CASSLTYSPSIYTF.

The rearrangement joins TRBV29-1 to TRBJ2-1; D perhaps matches TRBD2 (5 bases). Per germline, CDR1 SQVTM and CDR2 ANQGSEA. This CDR3 is 12 amino acids long. V was shortened by 3 bases and J by 7 bases, with 10 bases between the two germline ends. CDR3 amino acids: CSVDGLTNEQFF. The CDR3 region has the DNA TGCAGCGTTGACGGACTTACGAATGAGCAGTTCTTC.

This sequence joins TRBV28 and TRBJ1-2; the D gene is possibly TRBD1 (5 bases). V was cut by 6 bases and J by 4 bases, with 15 bases left in between. CDR1 and CDR2 from the germline V gene are MDHEN and SYDVKM. The CDR3 consists of 14 residues. CDR3: CASRARGSGYGYTF. DNA for the CDR3: TGTGCCAGCAGGGCCCGGGGGTCGGGCTATGGCTACACCTTC.

The rearrangement links TRBV29-1 to TRBJ2-7, with 8 bases matching TRBD1. CDR1 is SQVTM and CDR2 is ANQGSEA in the germline V gene. With 3 bases clipped from V and 2 bases from J, the junction kept 0 bases outside the gene matches. The length of the CDR3 is 12 residues. DNA for the CDR3: TGCAGCGTTGACAGGGGGCCCTACGAGCAGTACTTC. Protein sequence: CSVDRGPYEQYF.

This chain links TRBV7-9 with TRBJ2-1, with TRBD1 matching 9 bases. Germline V lookup: CDR1 SEHNR, CDR2 FQNEAQ (reference sequence). J lost 7 bases, V lost 8 bases, and 12 bases had no gene match. The CDR3 spans 15 residues. CDR3 nucleotide sequence: TGTGCCAGCCTCCATGGGGGACAGGGTGAGAATGAGCAGTTCTTC. As protein: CASLHGGQGENEQFF.

The chain joins TRBV9 to TRBJ1-1; D gene unclear. The CDR3 spans 15 residues. Germline V gives CDR1 SGDLS, CDR2 YYNGEE. V was trimmed by 3 bases and J by 0 bases, leaving 12 bases between them. CDR3: CASSAGVTMNTEAFF. CDR3 DNA: TGTGCCAGCAGCGCCGGAGTGACTATGAACACTGAAGCTTTCTTT.

The chain joins TRBV7-2 to TRBJ1-2, with D tentatively TRBD1 (6 bases). Trimming took off 6 bases at V and 3 bases at J, with 17 bases between the two ends. There are 15 residues in the CDR3. Germline CDR1 is SGHTA and CDR2 is FQGNSA. As DNA, the CDR3 is TGTGCCAGCAGGGATTCAGGGGTTTTGGACTATGGCTACACCTTC. It codes for CASRDSGVLDYGYTF.